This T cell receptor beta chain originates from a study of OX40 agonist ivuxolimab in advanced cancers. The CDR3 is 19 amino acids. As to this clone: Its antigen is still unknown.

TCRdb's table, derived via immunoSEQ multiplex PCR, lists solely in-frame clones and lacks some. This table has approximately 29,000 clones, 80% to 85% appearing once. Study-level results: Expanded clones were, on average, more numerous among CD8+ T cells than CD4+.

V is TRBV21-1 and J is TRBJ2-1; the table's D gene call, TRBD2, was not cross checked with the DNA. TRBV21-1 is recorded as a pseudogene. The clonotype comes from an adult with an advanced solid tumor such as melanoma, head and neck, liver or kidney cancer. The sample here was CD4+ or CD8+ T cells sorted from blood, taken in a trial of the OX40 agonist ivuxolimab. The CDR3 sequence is CASSKEYLSSGNSYNEQFF. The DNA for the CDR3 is TGTGCCAGCAGCAAAGAGTACCTCAGTAGCGGCAACTCCTACAATGAGCAGTTCTTC.